Below, 22 T cell receptor beta chains from the same sample are listed, as sequenced in a study of T cells in Graves' hyperthyroidism and ophthalmopathy. TCR beta CDR3 region amplification was performed from RNA transcripts. Using the HTBI primer set, a first-round RT-PCR was run on the TCR CDR3. From the multiplex PCR reads, TCRdb called clonotypes with MiXCR, one entry per CDR3 protein. The table records about 690,000 distinct CDR3 sequences, roughly 17% of them present only once. The sample consisted of blood. These receptor sequences come from a man between 50 and 59 years old with Graves' hyperthyroidism.

This clonotype showed up many times. This chain connects TRBV7-9 to TRBJ2-3; 11 bases fit TRBD2. V shed 5 bases, J shed 4 bases, and the junction held 11 bases outside the gene matches. The germline gives CDR1 SEHNR, CDR2 FQNEAQ (reference sequence). The CDR3 runs 17 residues. The CDR3 sequence: CASSRNSGRAPSDTQYF. Written as DNA, the CDR3 is TGTGCCAGCAGCAGAAATAGCGGGAGGGCCCCATCAGATACGCAGTATTTT.

This clonotype was found many times. This sequence joins TRBV27 and TRBJ2-5; 8 bases fit TRBD1. Trimming cost V 6 bases and J 5 bases; bases outside gene matches: 5. CDR3 size: 13 residues. Germline CDR1 reads MNHEY; CDR2 reads SMNVEV (reference sequence). The CDR3 DNA is TGTGCCAGCAGCCGGACAGGGTACGAGACCCAGTACTTC. As protein: CASSRTGYETQYF.

The table lists this clonotype with many counts. The chain employs TRBV7-2 and TRBJ2-1; D is unresolved. The CDR3 consists of 15 residues. Germline values: CDR1 SGHTA, CDR2 FQGNSA. Trimming took 1 base from V and 0 from J, leaving 7 bases between them. DNA of the CDR3: TGTGCCAGCAGCTTAGATCAGAGCTCCTACAATGAGCAGTTCTTC. Residues: CASSLDQSSYNEQFF. Supplemented by reference TRBV7-2 and TRBJ2-1, the full variable domain reads GAGVSQSPSNKVTEKGKDVELRCDPISGHTALYWYRQSLGQGLEFLIYFQGNSAPDKSGLPSDRFSAERTGGSVSTLTIQRTQQEDSAVYLCASSLDQSSYNEQFFGPGTRLTVL.

This clonotype has just a few counts. V is TRBV6-1 and J is TRBJ2-3, with 9 bases aligning to TRBD2. CDR1 MNHNS and CDR2 SASEGT come from the germline V gene. V was clipped by 4 bases and J by 1 base; unmatched bases: 12. This CDR3 is built from 18 residues. The CDR3 DNA sequence: TGTGCCAGCAGTGGAGTCGTCTTGGTAGCGGGAGGCACAGATACGCAGTATTTT. Translated, it gives CASSGVVLVAGGTDTQYF.

Ten or more counts support this clonotype. The chain employs TRBV7-9 and TRBJ1-5; 10 bases match TRBD1. Trimming took 5 bases from V and 5 from J; bases not matched to a gene: 3. The germline CDR1 and CDR2 sequences are SEHNR and FQNEAQ (reference sequence). This CDR3 is built from 14 residues. CDR3 residues: CASSKTGGDQPQHF. The CDR3 DNA follows: TGTGCCAGCAGCAAGACAGGGGGCGATCAGCCCCAGCATTTT. The full variable domain, completed using reference TRBV7-9 and TRBJ1-5, is DTGVSQNPRHKITKRGQNVTFRCDPISEHNRLYWYRQTLGQGPEFLTYFQNEAQLEKSRLLSDRFSAERPKGSFSTLEIQRTEQGDSAMYLCASSKTGGDQPQHFGDGTRLSIL.

V usage is TRBV4-1 and J usage is TRBJ1-1; D is unresolved. CDR3 length: 14 amino acids. Germline V CDR1 and CDR2: MGHRA, YSYEKL. Trimming pared 2 bases from V and 1 base from J, leaving 8 bases between. The CDR3 loop reads CASSQNTQNTEAFF. The CDR3 region has the DNA TGCGCCAGCAGCCAAAATACACAGAACACTGAAGCTTTCTTT.

Many counts were recorded for this clonotype. V is TRBV24-1 and J is TRBJ2-5; D is unclear. V dropped 3 bases and J dropped 4 bases, with 11 bases sitting between them. From germline, CDR1 is KGHDR and CDR2 SFDVKD. The CDR3 covers 14 residues. CDR3 nucleotides: TGTGCCACCAGTGATCCCGGGCCGCGAGAGACCCAGTACTTC. This translates into CATSDPGPRETQYF.

The chain couples TRBV6-5 to TRBJ2-2; 11 bases fit TRBD2. The V segment lost 2 bases and the J segment 1 base; nucleotides outside the gene matches: 9. The V gene's germline CDR1 is MNHEY and CDR2 SVGAGI. The CDR3 runs to 19 residues. CDR3 protein: CASSYLSRGTSGNTGELFF. Written as DNA, the CDR3 is TGTGCCAGCAGTTACCTCTCGCGGGGGACTAGCGGGAACACCGGGGAGCTGTTTTTT.

This clonotype has a handful of counts. The chain joins TRBV16 to TRBJ2-4; tentatively, D is TRBD1 (6 bases). The ends were cut back, 6 bases at V and 0 bases at J, with 21 bases in the middle. Germline V gives CDR1 KGHSY, CDR2 FQNENV. This CDR3 contains 18 residues. The CDR3, as DNA: TGTGCCAGCAGTTACTCGGTTGGACAGCATCTAGCCAAAAACATTCAGTACTTC. Translating it yields CASSYSVGQHLAKNIQYF.

The J gene is TRBJ2-3, the V gene TRBV13; 7 bases fit TRBD2. The V gene end was trimmed by 5 bases and the J gene end by 2 bases; junction bases not matched to a gene: 10. CDR1 is PRHDT, CDR2 FYEKMQ, per germline (reference sequence). This CDR3 contains 16 residues. The CDR3 nucleotides are TGTGCCAGCAGCGGTGCCCCTAGCGGCCCCACAGATACGCAGTATTTT. Translation gives CASSGAPSGPTDTQYF.

The chain couples TRBV11-2 to TRBJ2-1; 7 bases agree with TRBD2. Germline V gene lookup returns CDR1 SGHAT and CDR2 FQNNGV. V lost 1 base and J lost 8; bases outside the gene matches: 11. The CDR3 is made up of 16 amino acids. The DNA for the CDR3 is TGTGCCAGCAGCTTAGTACGTCGGGAGGCGGGGGATGAGCAGTTCTTC. Its translation: CASSLVRREAGDEQFF.

This clonotype appeared many times. The chain recombines TRBV28 with TRBJ1-5; 7 bases are shared with TRBD1. This CDR3 has 15 amino acids. Germline values: CDR1 MDHEN, CDR2 SYDVKM. V dropped 4 bases and J dropped 7; count of bases not matched to a gene: 10. CDR3 DNA: TGTGCCAGCAGTTCCCGACAGGGAATGAACCAGCCCCAGCATTTT. This translates into CASSSRQGMNQPQHF.

This clonotype occurred many times. V and J are TRBV6-1 and TRBJ1-2; D is undetermined. Trimming pared 3 bases from V and 5 bases from J, leaving 16 bases between. The CDR3 covers 15 residues. From germline, CDR1 is MNHNS and CDR2 SASEGT. Here the CDR3 reads CASSEGPRESYGYTF. CDR3 nucleotides: TGTGCCAGCAGTGAGGGTCCGAGAGAGTCATATGGCTACACCTTC.

This clonotype occurred many times. The junction and the germline gene differ at one end; a read error may be behind it. The J gene is TRBJ1-5, the V gene TRBV3-1; maybe TRBD1 (5 bases). The CDR3 spans 15 residues. The germline V gene has CDR1 LGHDT and CDR2 YNNKEL (reference sequence). The CDR3 nucleotides read TGTGCCAGCAGCGAAGACACAGGTAGCAATCAGCCCCAGCATTTT. This codes for CASSEDTGSNQPQHF.

This chain uses TRBV12-3 or TRBV12-4 with TRBJ1-1; a possible D gene is TRBD1 (5 bases). The CDR3 is 14 residues long. V lost 4 bases to trimming and J lost 1 base, with 10 bases between them. The CDR3 protein is CASSSRRGNTEAFF. CDR3 in DNA: TGTGCCAGCAGTTCACGAAGGGGGAACACTGAAGCTTTCTTT.

The V gene is TRBV6-1, the J gene TRBJ1-6; the match to TRBD1 covers 9 bases. This CDR3 contains 13 residues. Germline V gives CDR1 MNHNS, CDR2 SASEGT. Losses at the gene ends were 8 bases for V and 9 bases for J; bases not matched to a gene: 5. The CDR3 DNA is TGTGCCAGCGGACAGACAGGGGGTTCACCCCTCCACTTT. This translates into CASGQTGGSPLHF.

A few counts support this clonotype. V is TRBV9 and J is TRBJ1-1; unclear D gene. CDR1 and CDR2 from the germline V gene are SGDLS and YYNGEE. The CDR3 totals 15 residues. The V gene lost 4 bases and the J gene lost 1 base, with 14 bases spanning the gap. The CDR3, as DNA: TGTGCCAGCAGCCCCAGTGGCTTCCCGAACACTGAAGCTTTCTTT. Amino acid sequence: CASSPSGFPNTEAFF.

The chain joins TRBV10-3 to TRBJ2-7; no reliable D call. CDR1 is ENHRY, CDR2 SYGVKD, per germline. This CDR3 region has 12 residues. V dropped 5 bases and J dropped 3 bases, with 8 bases sitting between them. The CDR3 DNA sequence: TGTGCCATCAGTCCTACTAACTACGAGCAGTACTTC. This encodes CAISPTNYEQYF.

This clonotype has a count of ten or more. Here the CDR3 DNA reads TGTGCCAGCAGTCCAAGCGGAGAGGACAATGAGCAGTTCTTC. It translates to CASSPSGEDNEQFF. The chain employs TRBV27 and TRBJ2-1; D might be TRBD2 (5 bases). Trimming cost V 5 bases and J 5 bases, with 13 bases left between them. CDR1 MNHEY and CDR2 SMNVEV come from the germline V gene (reference sequence). CDR3 size: 14 residues.

This clonotype was counted ten times or more. The V call is TRBV6-2 or TRBV6-3, the J call TRBJ1-4; 7 bases are shared with TRBD1. CDR3 length: 18 amino acids. V dropped 4 bases and J dropped 3; count of bases not matched to a gene: 14. CDR1 MNHEY and CDR2 SVGEGT come from the germline V gene. CDR3 bases: TGTGCCAGCAGTTCTTCTCGACAGGGAGGTGCGGCTAATGAAAAACTGTTTTTT. This gives the protein CASSSSRQGGAANEKLFF.

This clonotype was counted many times. The V call is TRBV10-3, the J call TRBJ1-1; no firm D call. This CDR3 region has 13 residues. Trimming stripped 4 bases from V and 0 bases from J, with 6 bases between. Germline V lookup: CDR1 ENHRY, CDR2 SYGVKD. This CDR3 is CAISGMMNTEAFF. CDR3 sequence (DNA): TGTGCCATCAGTGGAATGATGAACACTGAAGCTTTCTTT.

This clonotype was found once. V gene TRBV20-1 combines with J gene TRBJ2-3; D could derive from TRBD1 or TRBD2 (6 bases each). In germline, CDR1 is DFQATT, CDR2 SNEGSKA (reference sequence). The ends were cut back, 0 bases at V and 2 bases at J, with 12 bases in the middle. The CDR3 has 15 amino acids. CDR3 DNA sequence: TGCAGTGCTAGAGATGCGGGACATTCCACAGATACGCAGTATTTT. This encodes CSARDAGHSTDTQYF.